Listed below are T cell receptor beta chains from one sample, sequenced in a study of Graves' ophthalmopathy and Graves' hyperthyroidism. TCRdb ran MiXCR on the multiplex PCR reads and lists one entry per CDR3 protein. The table includes around 670,000 distinct CDR3 sequences, about 44% detected once. Sequenced: peripheral blood. The receptors originated from an adult man with Graves' ophthalmopathy. The CDR3 runs from the conserved cysteine through the conserved F or W. The D gene is left open where the match is weak. The size field is filled for only some rows; it gives once, few, many or a size class.

TRBV7-9	TRBD1	TRBJ2-5	NA	TGCGCCAGCAGCCAGACCGGGCTTGGACAGGGCCAAGAGACCCAGTACTTC	CASSQTGLGQGQETQYF
TRBV29-1	NA	TRBJ2-5	many	TGCAGCGTTTGGAGAGGGGGGGAGACCCAGTACTTC	CSVWRGGETQYF
TRBV15	TRBD1	TRBJ2-7	NA	TGTGCCACCAGCAGATCCTCTGGACAGGGGTACGAGCAGTACTTC	CATSRSSGQGYEQYF
TRBV2	NA	TRBJ2-7	NA	TGTGCCAGCTCACCACCGGCGAGCATCGAGCAGTACTTC	CASSPPASIEQYF
TRBV20-1	NA	TRBJ2-2	NA	TGCAGTGCCCAAGCCGGGACACCAACCGGGGAGCTGTTTTTT	CSAQAGTPTGELFF
TRBV25-1	NA	TRBJ2-5	many	TGTGCCAGCAGTGAATCAAAACAGTTGATGGACCCCCAGTACTTC	CASSESKQLMDPQYF
TRBV7-9	NA	TRBJ2-7	NA	TGTGCCAGCAGCTTAGGCGGGGACCCCTCCTACGAGCAGTACTTC	CASSLGGDPSYEQYF
TRBV19	NA	TRBJ1-1	NA	TGTGCCAGTAGTATAGGCAGGGGAGGCAACACTGAAGCTTTCTTT	CASSIGRGGNTEAFF
TRBV10-3	TRBD1	TRBJ2-7	NA	TGTGCCAGCAGTGGACGGACAGGGATTTCTCGAGAGCAGTACTTC	CASSGRTGISREQYF
TRBV7-2	TRBD1	TRBJ1-2	few	TGTGCCAGCAACCTTAGAGGGGGCCCCACTAACTATGGCTACACCTTC	CASNLRGGPTNYGYTF
TRBV20-1	NA	TRBJ1-2	few	TGCAGTGCTACAGAGGGACTTAACTATGGCTACACCTTC	CSATEGLNYGYTF
TRBV7-2	NA	TRBJ2-7	few	TGTGCCAGCAGCTCCAATGGGCCCCACCGGGAGCAGTACTTC	CASSSNGPHREQYF
TRBV7-9	NA	TRBJ2-7	few	TGTGCCAGCAGCCCAGGGGGTAGCGGCTCCTACGAGCAGTACTTC	CASSPGGSGSYEQYF
TRBV6-2/TRBV6-3	NA	TRBJ1-6	NA	TGTGCCAGCTCACCGAACCCAGTGGACGGGAATAATTCACCCCTCCACTTT	CASSPNPVDGNNSPLHF
TRBV20-1	NA	TRBJ1-2	NA	TGCAGTGCTAGACCTAATGGGGCCACTAACTATGGCTACACCTTC	CSARPNGATNYGYTF
TRBV14	TRBD1	TRBJ2-2	NA	TGTGCCAGCAGCCATGGGTGGAGGGGGACAGGGAGCACCGGGGAGCTGTTTTTT	CASSHGWRGTGSTGELFF
TRBV9	NA	TRBJ1-4	NA	TGTGCCAGCAGCGCGCTCCAGGCGAATGAAAAACTGTTTTTT	CASSALQANEKLFF
TRBV20-1	NA	TRBJ1-6	NA	TGCAGTGCTAGAGACGCCAGGGGAAATAATTCACCCCTCCACTTT	CSARDARGNNSPLHF
TRBV7-7	TRBD2	TRBJ2-5	many	TGTGCCAGCAGCCGGGGGGGGGAAGAGACCCAGTACTTC	CASSRGGEETQYF
TRBV13	NA	TRBJ2-7	few	TGTGCCAGCAGCCAAAGCGGGCGTTACTACGAGCAGTACTTC	CASSQSGRYYEQYF
TRBV7-9	TRBD2	TRBJ2-7	many	TGTGCCAGCAGCTTAAGCGGGGACTCCTACGAGCAGTACTTC	CASSLSGDSYEQYF
TRBV25-1	NA	TRBJ1-5	NA	TGTGCCAGCAGTTTTCAGGGAAAAGGGCTCAATCAGCCCCAGCATTTT	CASSFQGKGLNQPQHF